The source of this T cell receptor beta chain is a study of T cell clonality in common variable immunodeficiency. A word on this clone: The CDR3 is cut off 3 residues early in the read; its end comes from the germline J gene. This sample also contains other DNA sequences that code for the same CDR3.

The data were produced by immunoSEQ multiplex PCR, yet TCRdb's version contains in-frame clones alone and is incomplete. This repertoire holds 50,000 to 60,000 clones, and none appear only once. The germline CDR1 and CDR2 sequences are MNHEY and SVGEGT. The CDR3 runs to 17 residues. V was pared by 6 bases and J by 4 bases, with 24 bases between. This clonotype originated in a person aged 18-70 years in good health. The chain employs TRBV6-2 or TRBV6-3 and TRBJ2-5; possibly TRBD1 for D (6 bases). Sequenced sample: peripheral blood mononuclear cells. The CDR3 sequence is CASRTTGYYPRGETQYF. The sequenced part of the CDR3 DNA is TGTGCCAGCAGGACAACAGGGTATTACCCTCGGGGAGAGACC.